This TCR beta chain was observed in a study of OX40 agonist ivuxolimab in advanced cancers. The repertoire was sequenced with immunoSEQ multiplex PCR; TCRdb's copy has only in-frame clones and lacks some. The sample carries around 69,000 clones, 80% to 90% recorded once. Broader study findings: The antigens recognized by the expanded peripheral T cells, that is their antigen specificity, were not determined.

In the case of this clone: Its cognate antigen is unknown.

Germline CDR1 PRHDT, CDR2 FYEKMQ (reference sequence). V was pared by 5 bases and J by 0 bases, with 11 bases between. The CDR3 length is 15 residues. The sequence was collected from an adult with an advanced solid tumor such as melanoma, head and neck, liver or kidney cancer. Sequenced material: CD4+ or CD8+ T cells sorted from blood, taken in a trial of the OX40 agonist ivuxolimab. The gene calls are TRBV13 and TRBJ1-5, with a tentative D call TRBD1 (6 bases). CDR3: CASSLSTGSNQPQHF. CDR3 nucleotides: TGTGCCAGCAGCCTTTCGACAGGTAGCAATCAGCCCCAGCATTTT.